These 31 T cell receptor beta chains came from one sample sequenced in a study of cytomegalovirus exposure and HLA in healthy donors. In the PCR, 60 Vbeta and 13 Jbeta primers were used. Generated by immunoSEQ multiplex PCR, the TCRdb table keeps only in-frame clones and is missing some. The sample lists 75,000 to 100,000 clones, 60% to 80% occurring once. Source material: PBMCs. The receptors originated from a woman aged 55-75 years in good health and CMV-seropositive.

To note about this clone: Its ends do not fully match the called genes, so a read error is possible. The rearrangement links TRBV7-9 to TRBJ2-2; D uncertain. From germline, CDR1 is SEHNR and CDR2 FQNEAQ (reference sequence). CDR3 length: 12 amino acids. CDR3 coding DNA: TGTGCCAGCAGCCTCAACAGCGGGGAGCTGTTTTTT. Translating gives CASSLNSGELFF. The full variable domain, with the rest looked up from reference TRBV7-9 and TRBJ2-2, is DTGVSQNPRHKITKRGQNVTFRCDPISEHNRLYWYRQTLGQGPEFLTYFQNEAQLEKSRLLSDRFSAERPKGSFSTLEIQRTEQGDSAMYLCASSLNSGELFFGEGSRLTVL.

V and J are TRBV6-1 and TRBJ2-1, with D possibly matching TRBD1 (6 bases). Trimming shortened V by 8 bases and J by 10 bases, and 21 bases separated the two germline ends. Germline CDR1 MNHNS, CDR2 SASEGT. This CDR3 is built from 14 residues. The CDR3 DNA reads TGTGCCAGCCGAGGCCAGGGGATATCGGAGGAGCAGTTCTTC. Its translation: CASRGQGISEEQFF.

The V gene is TRBV27, the J gene TRBJ1-1; 7 nucleotides agree with TRBD1. The germline V gene has CDR1 MNHEY and CDR2 SMNVEV (reference sequence). The V gene end was trimmed by 6 bases and the J gene end by 0 bases; junction bases not matched to a gene: 16. The CDR3 has 18 amino acids. Written as DNA, the CDR3 is TGTGCCAGCAGATCGCGGCAGGGGGTAATGAATTTGAACACTGAAGCTTTCTTT. This translates into CASRSRQGVMNLNTEAFF.

The chain joins TRBV30 to TRBJ2-1, with D perhaps matching TRBD2 (6 bases). Germline V gives CDR1 GTSNPN, CDR2 SVGIG (reference sequence). Trimming pared 3 bases from V and 3 bases from J, leaving 15 bases between. There are 15 residues in the CDR3. CDR3 sequence (DNA): TGTGCCTGGAGCCACGGCTCGCGGGGCTACAATGAGCAGTTCTTC. It yields the protein CAWSHGSRGYNEQFF.

The chain recombines TRBV29-1 with TRBJ2-7, with 7 bases aligning to TRBD2. The J segment lost 3 bases and the V segment lost 4 bases, leaving 3 bases of the junction unmatched. This CDR3 is 12 amino acids long. CDR1 and CDR2 (germline): SQVTM, ANQGSEA. This chain's CDR3 is CSVVGGNYEQYF. The DNA of the CDR3 is TGCAGCGTTGTGGGAGGGAACTACGAGCAGTACTTC.

This clone has a handful of counts. The J gene is TRBJ1-1, the V gene TRBV10-3, with TRBD1 identical over 11 bases. The length of the CDR3 is 14 residues. Germline V gene data show CDR1 as ENHRY and CDR2 as SYGVKD. With 10 bases clipped from V and 3 bases from J, the junction kept 7 bases outside the gene matches. CDR3 nucleotide sequence: TGTGCCACGCGGACAGGGGGCGCGGACACTGAAGCTTTCTTT. Amino acid sequence: CATRTGGADTEAFF.

The DNA for the CDR3 is TGTGCCAGTAACCGGCCAAACAGGGGCAACTATGGCTACACCTTC. Encoded protein: CASNRPNRGNYGYTF. The V and J genes are TRBV19 and TRBJ1-2, with 7 bases that match TRBD1. Germline V gene sequence: CDR1 LNHDA, CDR2 SQIVND (reference sequence). J was trimmed by 2 bases and V by 7 bases; bases with no gene match: 10. The CDR3 contains 15 residues.

The chain combines TRBV18 with TRBJ2-2; tentative D call: TRBD1 (5 bases). This CDR3 contains 15 residues. V lost 2 bases, J lost 0 bases, and 7 bases lay in between. The germline CDR1 and CDR2 sequences are KGHSH and LQKENI. For the CDR3, the DNA is TGTGCCAGCTCACCATGGACAACGAACACCGGGGAGCTGTTTTTT. The encoded protein is CASSPWTTNTGELFF.

V gene TRBV18 combines with J gene TRBJ1-4; 7 bases align to TRBD1. V dropped 2 bases and J dropped 8; count of bases not matched to a gene: 8. CDR3 size: 15 residues. CDR1 and CDR2 (germline): KGHSH, LQKENI. CDR3 coding DNA: TGTGCCAGCTCACCAAGGGTAGGGGGCTTCGAAAAACTGTTTTTT. Translation gives CASSPRVGGFEKLFF.

The chain employs TRBV30 and TRBJ2-2, with 13 bases lining up with TRBD2. CDR3 length equals 19 residues. V shed 0 bases and J 2 bases; nucleotides not matched to a gene: 9. CDR1 and CDR2 (germline): GTSNPN, SVGIG (reference sequence). CDR3 protein: CAWSVRTSGRGPNTGELFF. As DNA, the CDR3 is TGTGCCTGGAGTGTACGAACTAGCGGGAGGGGGCCTAACACCGGGGAGCTGTTTTTT.

The V gene is TRBV29-1, the J gene TRBJ1-2; no clear D gene. CDR3 size: 12 residues. Germline-derived CDR1 and CDR2 are SQVTM and ANQGSEA. V lost 4 bases and J 8 bases, leaving 14 bases between the germline ends. CDR3 region: CSVASLREGYTF. As DNA, the CDR3 is TGCAGCGTTGCTTCTCTGAGGGAAGGCTACACCTTC.

The CDR3 region is CASRGQAGGNQPQHF. In DNA form, the CDR3 reads TGTGCCAGCAGAGGACAGGCCGGGGGCAATCAGCCCCAGCATTTT. V gene TRBV28 combines with J gene TRBJ1-5, with TRBD1 matching over 7 bases. This CDR3 has 15 residues. Germline CDR1 and CDR2: MDHEN and SYDVKM. V was pared by 6 bases and J by 2 bases, with 7 bases of the junction left unmatched.

This clone was picked up one time. The V call is TRBV28, the J call TRBJ2-7; D is possibly TRBD2 (6 bases). The CDR3 runs 15 residues. V lost 5 bases, J lost 6 bases, and 20 bases lay in between. In germline, CDR1 is MDHEN, CDR2 SYDVKM. The CDR3 coding sequence is TGTGCCAGCAGTGGGCGGGCGGGATCACCTCTCGAGCAGTACTTC. Its translation is CASSGRAGSPLEQYF.

In nucleotides, the CDR3 is TGTGCCAGCAGTCAACGGACTACTGGGGCCAACGTCCTGACTTTC. As protein: CASSQRTTGANVLTF. The V call is TRBV6-5, the J call TRBJ2-6, with D perhaps matching TRBD2 (6 bases). Germline-derived CDR1 and CDR2 are MNHEY and SVGAGI. The CDR3 has 15 amino acids. V lost 5 bases to trimming and J lost 2 bases, with 10 bases between them.

This clone showed up just a few times. This chain connects TRBV7-9 to TRBJ2-2; perhaps TRBD1 as D (6 bases). Germline values: CDR1 SEHNR, CDR2 FQNEAQ (reference sequence). This CDR3 spans 16 amino acids. V lost 5 bases to trimming and J lost 2 bases, with 15 bases between them. CDR3 sequence reads: CASSRAGTFNTGELFF. CDR3 sequence (DNA): TGTGCCAGCAGCCGCGCCGGGACATTTAACACCGGGGAGCTGTTTTTT.

The chain uses TRBV9 and TRBJ2-7, with a weak D call TRBD2 (5 bases). V was shortened by 0 bases and J by 5 bases, with 12 bases between the two germline ends. The CDR3 extends over 14 amino acids. In germline, CDR1 is SGDLS, CDR2 YYNGEE. The CDR3 reads CASSVAFGSNEQYF. DNA of the CDR3: TGTGCCAGCAGCGTAGCGTTTGGGAGCAACGAGCAGTACTTC.

The chain joins TRBV19 to TRBJ1-3; 7 bases line up with TRBD1. The junction had 5 bases not matched to a gene; V was cut back by 5 bases and J by 1 base. Germline CDR1 LNHDA, CDR2 SQIVND (reference sequence). The length of the CDR3 is 15 residues. The CDR3 reads CASSHLRGSGNTIYF. The DNA of the CDR3 is TGTGCCAGTAGTCATCTCAGGGGGTCTGGAAACACCATATATTTT.

This clone was observed a single time. CDR3 nucleotide sequence: TGCGCCAGCAGCTTGGATATTAGCGGGGGATTAGATACGCAGTATTTT. As protein: CASSLDISGGLDTQYF. J is TRBJ2-3 and V is TRBV5-1; 9 nucleotides agree with TRBD2. The CDR3 contains 16 residues. The V gene end was trimmed by 0 bases and the J gene end by 5 bases; junction bases not matched to a gene: 7. CDR1 SGHRS and CDR2 YFSETQ come from the germline V gene.

The genes are TRBV5-5 and TRBJ1-5; TRBD1 might be the D (6 bases). CDR1 and CDR2 from the germline V gene are SGHKS and YYEKEE (reference sequence). The CDR3 length is 16 residues. Trimming left V 0 bases short and J 2 bases short, with 12 bases between. In nucleotides, the CDR3 is TGTGCCAGCAGCTTGGATCAAGGGGGTCGCAATCAGCCCCAGCATTTT. It encodes CASSLDQGGRNQPQHF.

The gene calls are TRBV7-3 and TRBJ2-1, with D hard to call. Germline V lookup: CDR1 SGHTA, CDR2 FQGTGA. CDR3 length: 13 amino acids. Trimming cost V 2 bases and J 7 bases, with 9 bases left between them. Here the CDR3 DNA reads TGTGCCAGCAGCTTACAGAGGTCGAATGAGCAGTTCTTC. It yields the protein CASSLQRSNEQFF.

The genes are TRBV5-1 and TRBJ2-7, with D possibly matching TRBD1 (7 bases). Germline CDR1 SGHRS, CDR2 YFSETQ. This CDR3 is built from 11 residues. Trimming took off 7 bases at V and 6 bases at J, with 11 bases between the two ends. This CDR3 reads CASGQGGEQYF. In DNA form, the CDR3 reads TGCGCCAGCGGCCAGGGGGGCGAGCAGTACTTC.

CDR3 amino acids: CASSVATGGANTEAFF. The CDR3 coding sequence is TGTGCCAGCAGCGTAGCGACAGGGGGCGCAAACACTGAAGCTTTCTTT. The rearrangement uses TRBV9 and TRBJ1-1; 10 bases match TRBD1. With 0 bases clipped from V and 2 bases from J, the junction kept 4 bases outside the gene matches. Germline V gives CDR1 SGDLS, CDR2 YYNGEE. CDR3 length: 16 amino acids. The full variable domain, with the rest looked up from reference TRBV9 and TRBJ1-1, is DSGVTQTPKHLITATGQRVTLRCSPRSGDLSVYWYQQSLDQGLQFLIQYYNGEERAKGNILERFSAQQFPDLHSELNLSSLELGDSALYFCASSVATGGANTEAFFGQGTRLTVV.

The chain links TRBV6-1 to TRBJ1-1, with 7 nucleotides matching TRBD1. V lost 4 bases, J lost 4 bases, and 6 bases stayed unmatched. Germline assignment: CDR1 MNHNS and CDR2 SASEGT. The CDR3 extends over 14 amino acids. This CDR3 is CASSAFSGGTEAFF. Here the CDR3 DNA reads TGTGCCAGCAGTGCGTTTTCAGGGGGCACTGAAGCTTTCTTT.

The genes are TRBV30 and TRBJ2-3; a weak D match, TRBD1 (5 bases). Germline CDR1 is GTSNPN and CDR2 is SVGIG (reference sequence). The length of the CDR3 is 14 residues. V was pared by 3 bases and J by 5 bases, with 15 bases between. CDR3 coding DNA: TGTGCCTGGAGCGTGGCAGGGCATATAGATACGCAGTATTTT. Translated, it gives CAWSVAGHIDTQYF.

The V call is TRBV7-2, the J call TRBJ2-1, with TRBD2 matching over 12 bases. J gave up 4 bases and V 4 bases, and 2 bases lay outside the gene matches. This CDR3 has 15 amino acids. The germline gives CDR1 SGHTA, CDR2 FQGNSA. The CDR3: CASSSGLAGYNEQFF. CDR3 nucleotides: TGTGCCAGCAGCTCCGGACTAGCGGGGTACAATGAGCAGTTCTTC.

This clone was detected once. The chain carries TRBV5-6 and TRBJ2-3; tentative D call: TRBD2 (5 bases). This CDR3 is built from 16 residues. Trimming removed 0 bases at V and 0 bases at J, with 11 bases between. CDR1 is SGHDT, CDR2 YYEEEE, per germline. CDR3 nucleotide sequence: TGTGCCAGCAGCTTGGCCCGGGGATCTAGCACAGATACGCAGTATTTT. It is translated as CASSLARGSSTDTQYF.

CDR3 amino acids: CATLGGNYGYTF. Here the CDR3 DNA reads TGTGCCACCCTCGGGGGGAACTATGGCTACACCTTC. V is TRBV10-3 and J is TRBJ1-2; D is perhaps TRBD1 (5 bases). Germline CDR1 and CDR2: ENHRY and SYGVKD. The CDR3 loop spans 12 amino acids. Trimming removed 10 bases at V and 2 bases at J, with 11 bases between.

The chain couples TRBV27 to TRBJ1-6; tentative D call: TRBD1 (6 bases). V dropped 3 bases and J dropped 10 bases, with 13 bases sitting between them. The CDR3 runs to 14 residues. From germline, CDR1 is MNHEY and CDR2 SMNVEV (reference sequence). The CDR3 DNA sequence: TGTGCCAGCAGTTTGGTGGCAGGGGAATCACCCCTCCACTTT. This encodes CASSLVAGESPLHF.

The chain employs TRBV18 and TRBJ2-5; possibly TRBD1 for D (6 bases). Trimming left V 0 bases short and J 5 bases short, with 10 bases between. Per germline, CDR1 KGHSH and CDR2 LQKENI. The CDR3 sequence is 14 residues long. The CDR3 is CASSPPAGDETQYF. The CDR3 DNA reads as TGTGCCAGCTCACCACCTGCAGGGGACGAGACCCAGTACTTC.

This chain links TRBV7-9 with TRBJ2-1; 7 bases are a match to TRBD1. J gave up 0 bases and V 5 bases, and 4 bases lay outside the gene matches. Germline CDR1 SEHNR, CDR2 FQNEAQ (reference sequence). This CDR3 is 15 amino acids long. The CDR3 is CASSPWDSSYNEQFF. The CDR3 DNA reads as TGTGCCAGCAGCCCATGGGACAGCTCCTACAATGAGCAGTTCTTC.

The chain is built from TRBV6-5 and TRBJ2-2, with 9 bases matching TRBD2. Unmatched junction bases numbered 1, after V lost 11 bases and J lost 0 bases. Germline CDR1 reads MNHEY; CDR2 reads SVGAGI. This CDR3 is 13 amino acids long. CDR3 in amino acids: CAGGRANTGELFF. The CDR3 DNA reads as TGTGCCGGCGGGAGGGCGAACACCGGGGAGCTGTTTTTT.